This T cell receptor beta chain derives from a study of T cell clones after liver transplantation. Looking at the study overall: Third-party-reactive TCRbeta sequences from pre-transplant mixed lymphocyte reactions served as antigen-independent comparators. Findings of the study overall: In 5 of 8 subjects, circulating graft-donor-reactive CD4 TCRbeta sequences fell significantly after transplant.

The protocol was immunoSEQ multiplex PCR, while the TCRdb copy is restricted to in-frame clones and leaves out a portion. The table lists 95,000 to 110,000 clones, about 88% of them singletons, with roughly 2.8% in the top ten. Comments on this clone: Its antigen is still unknown.

The CDR3 consists of 14 residues. Trimming took 1 base from V and 7 from J; bases not matched to a gene: 3. Germline V gene data show CDR1 as MDHEN and CDR2 as SYDVKM. This receptor was obtained from a human patient who received a liver transplant. Among the T cells, some may be from the graft donor. Sequencing was performed on CD4+ T cells from blood, taken 47 months after liver transplant. The chain couples TRBV28 to TRBJ1-5, with 8 bases aligning to TRBD1. For the CDR3, the DNA is TGTGCCAGCAGTTTATTCGGACAGGGCCAGCCCCAGCATTTT. This sequence encodes CASSLFGQGQPQHF. Based on the CDR3 plus reference TRBV28 and TRBJ1-5, the full variable domain is DVKVTQSSRYLVKRTGEKVFLECVQDMDHENMFWYRQDPGLGLRLIYFSYDVKMKEKGDIPEGYSVSREKKERFSLILESASTNQTSMYLCASSLFGQGQPQHFGDGTRLSIL.